This is a list of T cell receptor beta chains from one sample in a study of blood T cell repertoires in COVID-19. Only in-frame clones appear in the TCRdb table, and some are missing; sequencing was by immunoSEQ multiplex PCR. Among about 340,000 clones listed, around 82% were seen once. Sequencing was performed on peripheral blood. These receptors came from a man between 25 and 39 years old with active or convalescent COVID-19. CDR3s include the opening cysteine and the closing phenylalanine or tryptophan. The order of the fields is clone size, V gene, D gene, J gene, CDR3 DNA, CDR3 protein. A D gene is named only where the DNA matches it firmly. Size is omitted from some rows. Given values are once, few, many or a class for expanded clones.

>NA|TRBV19|NA|TRBJ1-2
TGTGCCAGTAGTAGCGGAAGACACTATGGCTACACCTTC
CASSSGRHYGYTF
>NA|TRBV28|NA|TRBJ2-7
TGTGCCAGCAGTTTAGGTGGGCAGTACGAGCAGTACTTC
CASSLGGQYEQYF
>NA|TRBV19|NA|TRBJ1-5
TGTGCCAGCTGCAGGGTGAATCAGCCCCAGCATTTT
CASCRVNQPQHF
>NA|TRBV4-1|NA|TRBJ1-1
TGCGCCAGCAGCCAAGACGGTGGTATGAACACTGAAGCTTTCTTT
CASSQDGGMNTEAFF
>NA|TRBV11-3|NA|TRBJ2-2
TGTGCCAGCAGCCCAAGGAGAGGTGGGCAGGGCGCCGGGGAGCTGTTTTTT
CASSPRRGGQGAGELFF
>NA|TRBV9|TRBD1|TRBJ1-6
TGTGCCAGCAGCGCCGGGACAGGAGAAAATTCACCCCTCCACTTT
CASSAGTGENSPLHF
>NA|TRBV3-1/TRBV3-2|TRBD2|TRBJ2-5
TGTGCCAGCAGCCAAGTCCGCGGACGACTAGCGGGAGGTTTAGCAGAGACCCAGTACTTC
CASSQVRGRLAGGLAETQYF
>once|TRBV5-8|TRBD1|TRBJ1-1
TGTGCCAGCAGCTTGTCCCCCACAGGGGAAACTGAAGCTTTCTTT
CASSLSPTGETEAFF
>NA|TRBV5-5|NA|TRBJ2-7
TGTGCCAGCAGCTTAGGAGTTGGCGAGCAGTACTTC
CASSLGVGEQYF
>NA|TRBV4-3|TRBD1|TRBJ2-2
TGCGCCAGCAGCCAAGGGACAGGGAGGACCGGGGAGCTGTTTTTT
CASSQGTGRTGELFF
>NA|TRBV19|NA|TRBJ2-2
TGTGCCAGTAGACCACCAGGGGTCAACACCGGGGAGCTGTTTTTT
CASRPPGVNTGELFF
>once|TRBV4-3|NA|TRBJ1-1
TGCGCCAGCAGCCAAGATATTTTCGCTGAAGCTTTCTTT
CASSQDIFAEAFF
>NA|TRBV12-3/TRBV12-4|NA|TRBJ1-5
TGTGCCAGCAGTCCGGGGGGCGGGCCCCAGCATTTT
CASSPGGGPQHF
>NA|TRBV13|TRBD2|TRBJ2-3
TGTGCCAGCAGCTTAGGCGGGGGGGTCACAGATACGCAGTATTTT
CASSLGGGVTDTQYF
>NA|TRBV11-2|TRBD1|TRBJ2-5
TGTGCCAGCAGCTTAAACAGGGGGCAAGAGACCCAGTACTTC
CASSLNRGQETQYF
>NA|TRBV6-2/TRBV6-3|NA|TRBJ1-6
TGTGCCAGCAGCCCGATTCAACCCCGGAAGGGGGATTCACCCCTCCACTTT
CASSPIQPRKGDSPLHF
>NA|TRBV10-1|TRBD1|TRBJ2-2
TGCGCCAGCAGTGATGGACAGGGGAGGGTAATGTGGGCTAACACCGGGGAGCTGTTTTTT
CASSDGQGRVMWANTGELFF
>once|TRBV7-8|TRBD1|TRBJ1-1
TGTGCCAGCCGAAAAGACAGGGCTTCAAGAACGAACACTGAAGCTTTCTTT
CASRKDRASRTNTEAFF
>few|TRBV7-2|TRBD1|TRBJ1-6
TGTGCCAGCAGCTTAGAGACAGGGGCCGATTCACCCCTCCACTTT
CASSLETGADSPLHF
>NA|TRBV9|NA|TRBJ1-6
TGTGCCAGCAGCGTAGGGAGGACAGTTTCACCCCTCCACTTT
CASSVGRTVSPLHF
>NA|TRBV24-1|TRBD1|TRBJ2-5
TGTGCCACCAGTGATTCGCTGACAGGGGAAGTCGAGACCCAGTACTTC
CATSDSLTGEVETQYF
>NA|TRBV10-3|NA|TRBJ2-7
TGTGCCATCAGTGAGGGGGCAGTCCCCTACGAGCAGTACTTC
CAISEGAVPYEQYF
>few|TRBV30|NA|TRBJ2-5
TGTGCCTGGAGAGGAACAGGATTCCCCCAGTACTTC
CAWRGTGFPQYF
>NA|TRBV3-1/TRBV3-2|NA|TRBJ2-6
TGTGCCAGTACTAACTCTGGGGCCAACGTCCTGACTTTC
CASTNSGANVLTF
>NA|TRBV20-1|NA|TRBJ1-2
TGCAGTGTCCTCGTCGGTTATGGCTACACCTTC
CSVLVGYGYTF
>few|TRBV29-1|TRBD2|TRBJ2-7
TGCAGCGTTGGAGGGAGACTAGCGGAAACCTACGAGCAGTACTTC
CSVGGRLAETYEQYF
>NA|TRBV24-1|NA|TRBJ2-3
TGTGCCGCCAAGAGACCCGGGGAAGATACGCAGTATTTT
CAAKRPGEDTQYF
>many|TRBV7-8|NA|TRBJ2-7
TGTGCCAGCAGCCCCCGGGACTTGACGGGGCAGTACTTC
CASSPRDLTGQYF
>NA|TRBV11-2|TRBD2|TRBJ2-3
TGTGCCAGCAGCTTCAGTGGGCTAGCGGGTCAGGTCGCAGATACGCAGTATTTT
CASSFSGLAGQVADTQYF
>NA|TRBV30|NA|TRBJ1-4
TGTGCCTGGAGAAGGAGGGTTAATGAAAAACTGTTTTTT
CAWRRRVNEKLFF
>NA|TRBV11-3|NA|TRBJ1-1
TGTGCCAGCAGCTCCGGGGTTTCCGAACAAGCTTTCTTT
CASSSGVSEQAFF
>NA|TRBV6-4|NA|TRBJ2-2
TGTGCCAGCAGTGACTTGTACGGGGAGCTGTTTTTT
CASSDLYGELFF
>NA|TRBV27|TRBD2|TRBJ2-3
TGTGCCAGCAGTTTATTCCTACAGCGGGGGGGATCGCGAGATACGCAGTATTTT
CASSLFLQRGGSRDTQYF
>few|TRBV5-1|TRBD1|TRBJ1-6
TGCGCCAGCAGCTTCGGACAGGGTGAATCACCCCTCCACTTT
CASSFGQGESPLHF
>NA|TRBV19|TRBD1|TRBJ1-3
TGTGCCAGTAGTTCTATCGGACAGGGGGCCGTCTCTGGAAACACCATATATTTT
CASSSIGQGAVSGNTIYF
>NA|TRBV6-1|NA|TRBJ1-5
TGTGCCAGCCGGACAGCCCATCAGCCCCAGCATTTT
CASRTAHQPQHF
>NA|TRBV29-1|TRBD1|TRBJ1-1
TGCAGCGGTCAGGGGGGCACTGAAGCTTTCTTT
CSGQGGTEAFF
>NA|TRBV7-6|NA|TRBJ2-7
TGTGCCAGCAGCTTTGACGGGACCTACGAGCAGTACTTC
CASSFDGTYEQYF
>NA|TRBV7-8|NA|TRBJ1-5
TGTGCCAGCAGCTTAGAATTAACAGGTTACAATCAGCCCCAGCATTTT
CASSLELTGYNQPQHF
>NA|TRBV18|TRBD1|TRBJ1-2
TGTGCCAGCTCGACCCGGGACAGCTATGGCTACACCTTC
CASSTRDSYGYTF
>NA|TRBV4-2|NA|TRBJ2-2
TGTGCCAGCAGCCAAGACAGGTACACCGGGGAGCTGTTTTTT
CASSQDRYTGELFF
>NA|TRBV6-2/TRBV6-3|NA|TRBJ2-7
TGTGCCAGCAGTTACCTAGAGAGAGAGCAGTACTTC
CASSYLEREQYF
>few|TRBV7-9|NA|TRBJ1-4
TGTGCCAGCAGACGCACCTCAGGGCCTACCTCTAATGAAAAACTGTTTTTT
CASRRTSGPTSNEKLFF
>NA|TRBV9|TRBD1|TRBJ2-7
TGTGCCAGCAGCGCGACAGGGGGAGGGACCTACGAGCAGTACTTC
CASSATGGGTYEQYF
>NA|TRBV6-5|NA|TRBJ2-3
TGTGCCAGCACTGGTAGCTTAGATACGCAGTATTTT
CASTGSLDTQYF
>NA|TRBV7-2|NA|TRBJ2-1
TGTGCCAGCTCCCTAGGACTTAACTCCTACAATGAGCAGTTCTTC
CASSLGLNSYNEQFF
>NA|TRBV19|NA|TRBJ1-3
TGTGCCAGTAGTATGGTGGACTACTCTGGAAACACCATATATTTT
CASSMVDYSGNTIYF
>once|TRBV2|TRBD1|TRBJ1-1
TGTGCCAGCACATACGGACAGGGGTACACTGAAGCTTTCTTT
CASTYGQGYTEAFF
>few|TRBV4-1|NA|TRBJ1-2
TGCGCCAGCAGCCAAACGTGGGGGCAGGACTATGGCTACACCTTC
CASSQTWGQDYGYTF
>NA|TRBV4-1|NA|TRBJ1-2
TGCGCCAGCAGCCAGTTTTCCCCGGTGGGGGCAGGGTACTATGGCTACACCTTC
CASSQFSPVGAGYYGYTF
>NA|TRBV29-1|TRBD1|TRBJ1-1
TGCAGCGCCACCAGGGGGCCGAACACTGAAGCTTTCTTT
CSATRGPNTEAFF
>NA|TRBV4-1|NA|TRBJ2-1
TGCGCCAGCAGCCAGCGGGACCGCAATGAGCAGTTCTTC
CASSQRDRNEQFF
>NA|TRBV28|TRBD1|TRBJ1-2
TGTGCCAGCAGTTTACGAGACGATACAGGGGGTCTTGGTGGCTACACCTTC
CASSLRDDTGGLGGYTF
>NA|TRBV28|NA|TRBJ1-5
TGTGCCAGCATAAAGGGGGGGCGGTTAGCCCAGCCCCAGCATTTT
CASIKGGRLAQPQHF
>NA|TRBV18|NA|TRBJ2-1
TGTGCCAGCTCAACGCGTCCCGAGGTTGATGAGCAGTTCTTC
CASSTRPEVDEQFF
>NA|TRBV19|NA|TRBJ2-5
TGTGCCAGTAGGAGTACAGGGATCGAGACCCAGTACTTC
CASRSTGIETQYF
>NA|TRBV27|NA|TRBJ1-5
TGTGCCAGCAGTTTAAGGGACACCCAAGGGCAGCCCCAGCATTTT
CASSLRDTQGQPQHF
>few|TRBV4-3|TRBD1|TRBJ1-1
TGCGCCAGCAGCCAACTGGGACAGGGCCCAATGAACACTGAAGCTTTCTTT
CASSQLGQGPMNTEAFF
>once|TRBV19|TRBD1|TRBJ1-5
TGTGCCAGTAGTCCATGGGACAGGGGGGACAATCAGCCCCAGCATTTT
CASSPWDRGDNQPQHF
>NA|TRBV24-1|NA|TRBJ1-1
TGTGCCACCAGTGATTTGGCTGGGCTCAATGAAGCTTTCTTT
CATSDLAGLNEAFF